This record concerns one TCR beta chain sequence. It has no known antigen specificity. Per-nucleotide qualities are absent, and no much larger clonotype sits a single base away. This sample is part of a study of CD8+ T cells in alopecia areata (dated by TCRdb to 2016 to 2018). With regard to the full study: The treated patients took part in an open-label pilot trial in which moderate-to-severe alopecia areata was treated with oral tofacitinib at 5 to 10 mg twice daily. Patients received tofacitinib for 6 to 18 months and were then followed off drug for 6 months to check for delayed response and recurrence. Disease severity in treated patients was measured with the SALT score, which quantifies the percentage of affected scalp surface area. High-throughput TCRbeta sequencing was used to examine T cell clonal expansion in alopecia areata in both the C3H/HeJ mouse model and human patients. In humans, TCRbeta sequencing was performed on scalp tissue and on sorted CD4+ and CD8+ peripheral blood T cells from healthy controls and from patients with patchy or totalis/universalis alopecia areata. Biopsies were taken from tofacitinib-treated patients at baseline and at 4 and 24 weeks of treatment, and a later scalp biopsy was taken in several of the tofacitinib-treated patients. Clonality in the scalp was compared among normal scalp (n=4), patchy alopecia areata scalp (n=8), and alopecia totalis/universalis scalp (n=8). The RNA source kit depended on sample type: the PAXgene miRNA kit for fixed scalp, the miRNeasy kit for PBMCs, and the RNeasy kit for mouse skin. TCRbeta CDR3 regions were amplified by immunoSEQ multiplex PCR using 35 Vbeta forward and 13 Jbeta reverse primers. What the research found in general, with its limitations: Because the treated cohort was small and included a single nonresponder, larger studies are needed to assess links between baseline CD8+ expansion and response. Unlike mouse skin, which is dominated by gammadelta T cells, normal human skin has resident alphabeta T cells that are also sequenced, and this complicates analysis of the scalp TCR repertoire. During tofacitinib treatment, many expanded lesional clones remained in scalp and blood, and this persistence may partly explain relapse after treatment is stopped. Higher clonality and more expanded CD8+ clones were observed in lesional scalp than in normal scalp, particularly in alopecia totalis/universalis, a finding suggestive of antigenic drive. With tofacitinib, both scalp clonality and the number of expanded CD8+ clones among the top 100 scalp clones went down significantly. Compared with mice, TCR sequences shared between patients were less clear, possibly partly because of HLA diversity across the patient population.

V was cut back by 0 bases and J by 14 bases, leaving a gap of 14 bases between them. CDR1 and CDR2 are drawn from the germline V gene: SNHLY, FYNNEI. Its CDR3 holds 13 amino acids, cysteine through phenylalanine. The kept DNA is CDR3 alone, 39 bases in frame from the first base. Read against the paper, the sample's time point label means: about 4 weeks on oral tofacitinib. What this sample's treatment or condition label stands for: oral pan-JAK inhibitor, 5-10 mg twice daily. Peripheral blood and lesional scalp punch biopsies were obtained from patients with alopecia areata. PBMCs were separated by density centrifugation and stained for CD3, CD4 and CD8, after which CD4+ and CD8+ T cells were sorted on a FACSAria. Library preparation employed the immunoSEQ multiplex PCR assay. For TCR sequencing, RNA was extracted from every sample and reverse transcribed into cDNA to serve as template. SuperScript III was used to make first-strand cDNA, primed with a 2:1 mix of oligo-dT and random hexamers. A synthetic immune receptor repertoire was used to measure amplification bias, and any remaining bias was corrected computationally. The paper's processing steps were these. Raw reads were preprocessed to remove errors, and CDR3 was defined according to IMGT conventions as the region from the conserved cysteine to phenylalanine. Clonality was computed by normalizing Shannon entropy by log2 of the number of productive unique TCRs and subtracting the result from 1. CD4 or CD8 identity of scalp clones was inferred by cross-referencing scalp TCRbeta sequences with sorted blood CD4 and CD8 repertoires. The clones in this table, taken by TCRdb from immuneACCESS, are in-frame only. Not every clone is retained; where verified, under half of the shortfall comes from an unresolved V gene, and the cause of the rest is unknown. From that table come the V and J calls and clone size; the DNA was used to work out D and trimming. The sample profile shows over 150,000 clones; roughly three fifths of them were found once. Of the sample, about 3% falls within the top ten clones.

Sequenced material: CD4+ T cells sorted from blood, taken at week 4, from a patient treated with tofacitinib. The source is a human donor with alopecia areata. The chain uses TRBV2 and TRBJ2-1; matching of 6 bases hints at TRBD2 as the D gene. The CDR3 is CASSEAFLPGEFF. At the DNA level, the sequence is TGTGCCAGCAGTGAAGCATTCCTCCCGGGGGAGTTCTTC.